This is a list of T cell receptor beta chains from one sample in a study of T cells in Graves' hyperthyroidism and ophthalmopathy. MiXCR was run by TCRdb on the multiplex PCR reads, yielding one entry per CDR3 protein. The sample comprises a few hundred thousand distinct CDR3 sequences, roughly 14% of which are singletons, and approximately 7% rests with the top ten. Input material: blood. Receptors were obtained from a woman aged 25 to 39 with Graves' hyperthyroidism. Both conserved end residues are trimmed from each CDR3. D genes are given only for firm matches. Clone sizes are given selectively: once, few, many, or a class where the clone is expanded.

TRBD1,TRBJ1-2,many,TRBV27,ASSPQGANYGYT
NA,TRBJ2-7,many,TRBV7-3,ASSLTPGLLYEQY
NA,TRBJ2-2,many,TRBV5-1,ASSLDSPNTGELF
TRBD2,TRBJ2-5,NA,TRBV28,ASSLGTSGEEPQY
TRBD2,TRBJ2-7,NA,TRBV18,ASSPSLQSGRFYEQY
NA,TRBJ2-1,many,TRBV27,ASSQPDYNEQF
NA,TRBJ2-7,many,TRBV6-1,ASRDRQWSSYEQY
NA,TRBJ1-1,many,TRBV3-1,ASTALNTEAF
NA,TRBJ2-7,few,TRBV6-1,ASTALRDGSYEQY
NA,TRBJ2-7,few,TRBV12-5,ASGFFTGYEQY
TRBD2,TRBJ2-3,few,TRBV30,AWSSGRDTQY
NA,TRBJ1-1,many,TRBV27,ASSLSSENTEAF
NA,TRBJ1-4,few,TRBV20-1,SAPSHVRGYNEKLF
NA,TRBJ2-7,many,TRBV4-1,ASSQGDSTYEQY
TRBD2,TRBJ2-1,many,TRBV6-2/TRBV6-3,ASSARVASGSNEQF
TRBD1,TRBJ1-2,NA,TRBV27,ASSPEQGRSGYT
NA,TRBJ2-5,few,TRBV7-9,ASSPGVEIQY
NA,TRBJ2-1,many,TRBV3-1,ASSRDGSDYNEQF
NA,TRBJ1-1,many,TRBV3-1,ASSQDLSANTEAF
TRBD1,TRBJ1-4,NA,TRBV20-1,SPVRGRGEKLF
TRBD2,TRBJ2-1,few,TRBV7-6,ASSLVSGPFNEQF
TRBD2,TRBJ2-3,NA,TRBV14,ASSQTLPGTSGRYVPTDTQY
NA,TRBJ2-7,NA,TRBV7-3,ASSLTSDSSYEQY
TRBD2,TRBJ2-7,many,TRBV30,AWSSPTSGAYEQY
NA,TRBJ2-7,NA,TRBV2,ASSEKTSINEQY
TRBD2,TRBJ2-1,few,TRBV2,ASSPPGLAIYNEQF
NA,TRBJ1-5,many,TRBV2,ASQTDYSNQPQH
NA,TRBJ1-2,NA,TRBV5-1,ASSLAGGTGVRFDGYT
TRBD2,TRBJ2-1,many,TRBV3-1,ASSRTSRNNEQF
TRBD1,TRBJ1-6,many,TRBV27,ASRGTGNSPLH
NA,TRBJ1-2,few,TRBV5-6,ASSHHPQGLNTGYT
NA,TRBJ2-1,NA,TRBV7-3,ASSPGLTSDEQF
TRBD1,TRBJ1-1,NA,TRBV29-1,SVETPGQMNTEAF
NA,TRBJ2-1,many,TRBV9,ASSATRGVNEQF
NA,TRBJ2-5,few,TRBV5-6,ASSLPGPYQETQY
NA,TRBJ2-3,NA,TRBV6-5,ASSYSWSGVGTDTQY